These T cell receptor beta chains were read from a single sample in a study of blood T cells in healthy people across ages. TCRdb fed the 5' RACE reads into MiXCR, producing one record per CDR3 protein. The data contain hundreds of thousands of distinct CDR3 sequences, 25% of them singletons. These data were also reused for a study on T cells of mothers and their children.

Sample: blood. The receptors shown here come from a boy between 10 and 17 years old in good health. Each CDR3 is given with its conserved first and last residue. A D gene is named only where the DNA matches it firmly. Only part of the rows carry a size: once, few, many, or a class if the clone is expanded.

- | TRBJ2-5 | TRBD1 | TRBV12-5 | CASGGRTGPRETQYF | TGTGCTAGTGGTGGAAGGACAGGGCCCCGCGAGACCCAGTACTTC
few | TRBJ2-5 | TRBD1 | TRBV7-9 | CASSLAYQGTGKETQYF | TGTGCCAGCAGCTTAGCCTATCAAGGGACAGGGAAAGAGACCCAGTACTTC
- | TRBJ2-7 | - | TRBV12-3/TRBV12-4 | CASQYRSLPEQYF | TGTGCCAGCCAATACCGGTCCCTCCCGGAGCAGTACTTC
few | TRBJ1-5 | TRBD1 | TRBV3-1 | CASSQEQGANQPQHF | TGTGCCAGCAGCCAAGAACAGGGGGCCAATCAGCCCCAGCATTTT
- | TRBJ2-6 | TRBD1 | TRBV9 | CASSAAAGQGAIGANVLTF | TGTGCCAGCAGCGCTGCAGCGGGACAGGGGGCAATTGGGGCCAACGTCCTGACTTTC
- | TRBJ2-1 | - | TRBV28 | CASSLSWGNEQFF | TGTGCCAGCAGTTTAAGTTGGGGCAATGAGCAGTTCTTC
- | TRBJ1-2 | TRBD1 | TRBV7-2 | CASSLDGQGGLYGYTF | TGTGCCAGCAGCTTAGATGGACAGGGAGGTTTGTATGGCTACACCTTC
- | TRBJ2-5 | - | TRBV12-3/TRBV12-4 | CASSPQVARTQYF | TGTGCCAGCAGTCCCCAAGTAGCCCGGACCCAGTACTTC
- | TRBJ2-7 | - | TRBV27 | CASSLNVRDYEQYF | TGTGCCAGCAGTTTAAATGTCAGAGACTACGAGCAGTACTTC
few | TRBJ1-2 | - | TRBV18 | CASSPRPMDWGYGYTF | TGTGCCAGCTCACCCAGGCCCATGGACTGGGGCTATGGCTACACCTTC
few | TRBJ2-4 | TRBD2 | TRBV7-2 | CASSRFGGVENIQYF | TGTGCCAGCAGCCGATTCGGGGGGGTGGAAAACATTCAGTACTTC
- | TRBJ2-7 | - | TRBV4-2 | CASSQALAGTYEQYF | TGTGCCAGCAGCCAAGCCTTGGCCGGTACCTACGAGCAGTACTTC
few | TRBJ2-1 | TRBD2 | TRBV7-9 | CASSYIAGGDNEQFF | TGTGCCAGCAGCTATATAGCGGGGGGGGACAATGAGCAGTTCTTC
once | TRBJ2-7 | - | TRBV20-1 | CSAPRHSLKPYEQYF | TGCAGTGCACCCAGACACAGCTTGAAACCCTACGAGCAGTACTTC
- | TRBJ2-3 | - | TRBV7-2 | CASSFRAGRDGDTQYF | TGTGCCAGCAGCTTTAGGGCGGGGCGGGATGGAGATACGCAGTATTTT
- | TRBJ2-5 | TRBD2 | TRBV2 | CASSAYGLAETQYF | TGTGCCAGCAGTGCTTACGGACTAGCGGAGACCCAGTACTTC
few | TRBJ2-1 | TRBD2 | TRBV19 | CASSIVGGGRNEQFF | TGTGCCAGTAGTATAGTAGGAGGCGGGAGGAATGAGCAGTTCTTC
- | TRBJ2-7 | - | TRBV14 | CASSQVQAAFPYEQYF | TGTGCCAGCAGCCAAGTTCAGGCGGCTTTCCCCTACGAGCAGTACTTC
- | TRBJ1-6 | - | TRBV7-9 | CASSLDGSSYNSPLHF | TGTGCCAGCAGTTTAGACGGGAGCTCCTATAATTCACCCCTCCACTTT
- | TRBJ2-5 | - | TRBV12-3/TRBV12-4 | CASSPDLEGEETQYF | TGTGCCAGCAGTCCAGACTTAGAGGGGGAGGAGACCCAGTACTTC
few | TRBJ2-2 | TRBD1 | TRBV27 | CASSLYTGDGTGELFF | TGTGCCAGCAGTTTGTATACAGGGGATGGCACCGGGGAGCTGTTTTTT
few | TRBJ1-1 | TRBD1 | TRBV7-2 | CASSLAVQGMNTEAFF | TGTGCCAGCAGCTTGGCCGTACAGGGGATGAACACTGAAGCTTTCTTT
- | TRBJ2-1 | - | TRBV3-1 | CASSQDSWGGGGFEQFF | TGTGCCAGCAGCCAAGATTCGTGGGGCGGAGGGGGTTTTGAGCAGTTCTTC
few | TRBJ1-4 | - | TRBV20-1 | CSASRDKALGEKLFF | TGCAGTGCTAGCCGTGACAAGGCCCTGGGGGAAAAACTGTTTTTT
few | TRBJ2-5 | - | TRBV4-3 | CASSRSPSRGETQYF | TGCGCCAGCAGCCGGTCCCCCTCCAGGGGAGAGACCCAGTACTTC
- | TRBJ2-1 | TRBD2 | TRBV10-3 | CASRLAGVVEQFF | TGTGCCTCCCGACTAGCGGGAGTTGTTGAGCAGTTCTTC
- | TRBJ1-5 | - | TRBV5-5 | CASSFQSVNQPQHF | TGTGCCAGCAGCTTTCAATCCGTGAATCAGCCCCAGCATTTT
- | TRBJ1-2 | - | TRBV5-6 | CASSLGGGGYTF | TGTGCCAGCAGCTTGGGTGGCGGAGGCTACACCTTC
- | TRBJ2-1 | - | TRBV29-1 | CSGFLTLNEQFF | TGCAGCGGCTTCCTCACGCTCAATGAGCAGTTCTTC
few | TRBJ1-5 | - | TRBV7-8 | CASSLNPRPREPQHF | TGTGCCAGCAGCTTAAACCCCCGTCCAAGGGAACCCCAGCATTTT
- | TRBJ2-6 | - | TRBV24-1 | CATSLSGANVLTF | TGTGCCACCAGCCTTTCTGGGGCCAACGTCCTGACTTTC
few | TRBJ2-4 | - | TRBV7-3 | CASSPQGGDGNIQYF | TGTGCCAGCAGCCCCCAGGGGGGGGACGGGAACATTCAGTACTTC
- | TRBJ2-7 | - | TRBV18 | CASSPGGQLYEQYF | TGTGCCAGCTCACCCGGGGGACAGCTCTACGAGCAGTACTTC
- | TRBJ1-2 | - | TRBV6-5 | CASHGGNYGYTF | TGTGCCAGTCATGGAGGGAACTATGGCTACACCTTC
few | TRBJ2-2 | - | TRBV5-1 | CASRIALARGTGELFF | TGCGCCAGCAGAATCGCACTAGCACGTGGCACCGGGGAGCTGTTTTTT
- | TRBJ2-7 | - | TRBV29-1 | CSVESGAWGEQYF | TGCAGCGTTGAATCGGGGGCGTGGGGAGAGCAGTACTTC
- | TRBJ2-5 | TRBD2 | TRBV10-3 | CAIGLAGGQETQYF | TGTGCCATCGGTCTAGCGGGAGGTCAGGAGACCCAGTACTTC
few | TRBJ2-7 | - | TRBV28 | CASSSRWTEFSEQYF | TGTGCCAGCAGTTCCCGATGGACGGAGTTCTCCGAGCAGTACTTC
- | TRBJ2-1 | - | TRBV3-1 | CASSQGRNGNEQFF | TGTGCCAGCAGCCAAGGTCGTAACGGCAATGAGCAGTTCTTC
- | TRBJ2-3 | TRBD2 | TRBV20-1 | CSVLVREADTQYF | TGCAGTGTTCTGGTGCGGGAGGCAGATACGCAGTATTTT
- | TRBJ2-1 | - | TRBV11-3 | CASNQTRGNEQFF | TGTGCCAGCAACCAGACTAGAGGCAATGAGCAGTTCTTC
few | TRBJ2-5 | TRBD1 | TRBV29-1 | CSAEPGTGGQETQYF | TGCAGCGCCGAACCCGGGACAGGGGGCCAAGAGACCCAGTACTTC
few | TRBJ1-2 | TRBD1 | TRBV7-9 | CASSQGQGGRNGYTF | TGTGCCAGCAGCCAAGGACAGGGTGGACGAAATGGCTACACCTTC
few | TRBJ2-1 | TRBD2 | TRBV5-5 | CASSFVTSGYNEQFF | TGTGCCAGCAGCTTCGTGACTAGCGGGTACAATGAGCAGTTCTTC
- | TRBJ2-5 | TRBD2 | TRBV4-3 | CASSQDKGGGAWETQYF | TGCGCCAGCAGCCAAGATAAGGGCGGGGGGGCCTGGGAGACCCAGTACTTC
few | TRBJ2-1 | - | TRBV27 | CASSWQGGLHNEQFF | TGTGCCAGCAGTTGGCAGGGAGGACTCCACAATGAGCAGTTCTTC
- | TRBJ2-5 | - | TRBV4-3 | CASSHGVPQETQYF | TGCGCCAGCAGCCATGGGGTTCCGCAAGAGACCCAGTACTTC
- | TRBJ2-2 | TRBD2 | TRBV6-1 | CASRGLAGGKIGELFF | TGTGCCAGCAGGGGACTAGCGGGAGGAAAAATCGGGGAGCTGTTTTTT
- | TRBJ2-1 | - | TRBV7-9 | CASSPLGGNGNEQFF | TGTGCCAGCAGCCCCCTAGGCGGGAACGGCAATGAGCAGTTCTTC
few | TRBJ2-1 | TRBD2 | TRBV11-2 | CASSSPAGGKYNEQFF | TGTGCCAGCAGCTCCCCGGCGGGAGGAAAGTACAATGAGCAGTTCTTC
many | TRBJ2-1 | - | TRBV29-1 | CSAKNAGTVDF | TGCAGCGCCAAGAACGCGGGGACAGTGGACTTC
- | TRBJ2-1 | TRBD2 | TRBV19 | CASLEGGRSKEQFF | TGTGCCAGTTTGGAGGGCGGGAGGTCGAAGGAGCAGTTCTTC
few | TRBJ2-3 | - | TRBV4-2 | CASSQGLLVSLDTQYF | TGTGCCAGCAGCCAGGGGTTACTAGTTTCTTTGGATACGCAGTATTTT
- | TRBJ2-1 | - | TRBV19 | CASSIGGGGDGWNEQFF | TGTGCCAGTAGTATAGGAGGAGGGGGCGATGGTTGGAATGAGCAGTTCTTC
- | TRBJ2-5 | TRBD2 | TRBV12-3/TRBV12-4 | CASSLAAGGAAQTQYF | TGTGCCAGCAGTTTAGCCGCCGGGGGGGCCGCACAGACCCAGTACTTC
few | TRBJ2-1 | - | TRBV11-2 | CASSFRTANEQFF | TGTGCCAGCAGCTTCCGGACTGCCAATGAGCAGTTCTTC
- | TRBJ2-1 | TRBD2 | TRBV6-2/TRBV6-3 | CASSYTLAGVYNEQFF | TGTGCCAGCAGTTACACCCTAGCGGGAGTCTACAATGAGCAGTTCTTC
- | TRBJ2-7 | TRBD2 | TRBV7-2 | CASSLGRLAGACEQYF | TGTGCCAGCAGCTTAGGTCGGCTAGCGGGGGCCTGCGAGCAGTACTTC
few | TRBJ2-1 | - | TRBV4-1 | CASSQGIGEATGEQFF | TGCGCCAGCAGCCAAGGGATAGGGGAGGCCACGGGGGAGCAGTTCTTC
once | TRBJ1-6 | TRBD1 | TRBV7-2 | CASSRPRDRDSPLHF | TGTGCCAGCAGTCGTCCCCGGGACAGAGATTCACCCCTCCACTTT